These 7 T cell receptor beta chains originate from one sample sequenced in a study of blood T cell repertoires in COVID-19. Produced via immunoSEQ multiplex PCR; TCRdb's table is partial and in-frame only. The table lists fewer than 400,000 clones, approximately 89% of them singletons. The sample taken for sequencing was PBMCs or T cells enriched from blood (not recorded which). All receptors come from a woman aged 30 to 39 who had recovered from COVID-19.

The chain combines TRBV4-3 with TRBJ1-3; maybe TRBD1 (5 bases). The V gene lost 1 base and the J gene lost 8 bases, with 15 bases spanning the gap. The CDR3 is made up of 15 amino acids. The germline gives CDR1 LGHNA, CDR2 YSLEER. This CDR3 is CASSQGRQGGDTIYF. The CDR3 nucleotides are TGCGCCAGCAGCCAAGGCAGGCAGGGTGGGGACACCATATATTTT.

In DNA, the CDR3 is TGTGCCTGGAGTGTCCCCATGAACACTGAAGCTTTCTTT. The encoded protein is CAWSVPMNTEAFF. J is TRBJ1-1 and V is TRBV30; D unclear. The CDR3 spans 13 residues. The V gene lost 0 bases and the J gene lost 0 bases, with 5 bases spanning the gap. The germline CDR1 and CDR2 sequences are GTSNPN and SVGIG (reference sequence).

The chain employs TRBV5-1 and TRBJ2-1, with TRBD1 matching over 10 bases. Germline V gene sequence: CDR1 SGHRS, CDR2 YFSETQ. With V trimmed by 4 bases and J by 8 bases, 9 bases remained unmatched. The CDR3 is made up of 15 amino acids. The CDR3 coding sequence is TGCGCCAGCAGCAGAGGACAGGGGGATATCGATGAGCAGTTCTTC. Translated: CASSRGQGDIDEQFF.

In this sample, this clone turned up once. The genes are TRBV5-1 and TRBJ1-1, with D perhaps TRBD1 (5 bases). The CDR3 runs to 15 residues. Germline V lookup: CDR1 SGHRS, CDR2 YFSETQ. V was cut by 4 bases and J by 4 bases, with 17 bases left in between. CDR3 DNA: TGCGCCAGCAGCCCGGACACCGGCGGGAGCACTGAAGCTTTCTTT. Protein sequence: CASSPDTGGSTEAFF.

The chain couples TRBV28 to TRBJ2-7; no definite D call. Trimming cost V 6 bases and J 2 bases, with 11 bases left between them. CDR1 and CDR2 (germline): MDHEN, SYDVKM. This CDR3 comprises 13 residues. The CDR3 reads CASSGRVTYEQYF. The CDR3 region has the DNA TGTGCCAGCAGCGGTCGTGTGACCTACGAGCAGTACTTC.

The J gene is TRBJ2-2, the V gene TRBV5-1; D uncertain. The ends were cut back, 8 bases at V and 6 bases at J, with 11 bases in the middle. CDR3 length: 12 residues. CDR1 SGHRS and CDR2 YFSETQ come from the germline V gene. In nucleotides, the CDR3 is TGCGCCAGTCTACGTGAGCCCGGGGAGCTGTTTTTT. As protein: CASLREPGELFF.

The chain joins TRBV4-2 to TRBJ2-1; tentatively, D is TRBD2 (6 bases). Germline V lookup: CDR1 LGHNA, CDR2 YNFKEQ. The CDR3 contains 16 residues. The V and J ends lost 1 base and 9 bases respectively, with 19 bases between them. In DNA form, the CDR3 reads TGTGCCAGCAGCCAAGGAGCTAGCACGAACGGGGGTGAGCAGTTCTTC. Amino acids: CASSQGASTNGGEQFF.